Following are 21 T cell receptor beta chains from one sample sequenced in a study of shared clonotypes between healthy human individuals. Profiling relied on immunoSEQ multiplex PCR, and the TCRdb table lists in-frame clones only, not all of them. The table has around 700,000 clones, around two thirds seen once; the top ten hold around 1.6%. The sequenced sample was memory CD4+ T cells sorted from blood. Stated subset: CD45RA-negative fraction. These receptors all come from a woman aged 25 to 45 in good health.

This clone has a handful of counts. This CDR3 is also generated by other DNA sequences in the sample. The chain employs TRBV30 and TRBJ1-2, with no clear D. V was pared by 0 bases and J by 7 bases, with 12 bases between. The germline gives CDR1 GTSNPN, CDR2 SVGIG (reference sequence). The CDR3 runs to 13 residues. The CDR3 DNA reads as TGTGCCTGGAGTGTAACCGGGAGTGGTGGCTACACCTTC. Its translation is CAWSVTGSGGYTF.

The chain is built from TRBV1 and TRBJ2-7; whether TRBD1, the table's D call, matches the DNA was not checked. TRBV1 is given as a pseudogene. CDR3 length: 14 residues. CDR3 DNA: TGCACCAGCAGCCAAGTTTATAGGCCAGGCGAGCAGTACTTC. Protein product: CTSSQVYRPGEQYF.

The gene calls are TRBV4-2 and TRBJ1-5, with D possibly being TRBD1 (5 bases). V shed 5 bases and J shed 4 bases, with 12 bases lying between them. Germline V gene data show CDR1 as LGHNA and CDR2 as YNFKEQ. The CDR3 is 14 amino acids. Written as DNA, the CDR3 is TGTGCCAGCAGCAAAGGACAAGAGAATCAGCCCCAGCATTTT. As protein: CASSKGQENQPQHF.

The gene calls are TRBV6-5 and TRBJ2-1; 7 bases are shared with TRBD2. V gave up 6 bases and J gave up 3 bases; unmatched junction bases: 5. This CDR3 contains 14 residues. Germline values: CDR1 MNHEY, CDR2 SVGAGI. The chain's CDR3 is CASRPGGGYNEQFF. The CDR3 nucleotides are TGTGCCAGCAGACCGGGAGGAGGCTACAATGAGCAGTTCTTC.

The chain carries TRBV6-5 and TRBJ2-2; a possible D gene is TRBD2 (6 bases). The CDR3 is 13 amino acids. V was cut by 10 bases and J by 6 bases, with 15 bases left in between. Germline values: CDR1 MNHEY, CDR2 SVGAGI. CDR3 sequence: CATSRGGSGELFF. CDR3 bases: TGTGCCACCAGCCGGGGAGGTTCCGGGGAGCTGTTTTTT.

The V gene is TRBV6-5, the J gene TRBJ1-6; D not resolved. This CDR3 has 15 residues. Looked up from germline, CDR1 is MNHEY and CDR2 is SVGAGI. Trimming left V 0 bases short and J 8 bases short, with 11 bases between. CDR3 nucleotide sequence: TGTGCCAGCAGTTACTCGCCTAAAAGGGATTCACCCCTCCACTTT. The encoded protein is CASSYSPKRDSPLHF.

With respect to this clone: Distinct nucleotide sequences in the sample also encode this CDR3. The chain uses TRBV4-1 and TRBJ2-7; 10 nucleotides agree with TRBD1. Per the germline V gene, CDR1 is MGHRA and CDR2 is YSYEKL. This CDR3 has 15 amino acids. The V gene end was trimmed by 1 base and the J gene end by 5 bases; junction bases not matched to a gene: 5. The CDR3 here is CASSQVPGQGNEQYF. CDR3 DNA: TGCGCCAGCAGCCAAGTACCGGGACAGGGGAACGAGCAGTACTTC.

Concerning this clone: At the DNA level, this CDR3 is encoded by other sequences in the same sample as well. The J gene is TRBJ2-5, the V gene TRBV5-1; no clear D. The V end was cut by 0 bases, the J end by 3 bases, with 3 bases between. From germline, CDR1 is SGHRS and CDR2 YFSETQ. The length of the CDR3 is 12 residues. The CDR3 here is CASSLAEETQYF. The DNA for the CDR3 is TGCGCCAGCAGCTTGGCCGAAGAGACCCAGTACTTC. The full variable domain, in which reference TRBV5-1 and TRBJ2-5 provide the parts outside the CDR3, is KAGVTQTPRYLIKTRGQQVTLSCSPISGHRSVSWYQQTPGQGLQFLFEYFSETQRNKGNFPGRFSGRQFSNSRSEMNVSTLELGDSALYLCASSLAEETQYFGPGTRLLVL.

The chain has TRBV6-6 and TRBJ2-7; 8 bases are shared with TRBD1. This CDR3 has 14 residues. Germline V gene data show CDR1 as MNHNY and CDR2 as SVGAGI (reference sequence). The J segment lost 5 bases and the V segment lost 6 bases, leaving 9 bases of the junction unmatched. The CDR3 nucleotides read TGTGCCAGCAGGCGGACAGGGTTTGGGGACGAGCAGTACTTC. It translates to CASRRTGFGDEQYF.

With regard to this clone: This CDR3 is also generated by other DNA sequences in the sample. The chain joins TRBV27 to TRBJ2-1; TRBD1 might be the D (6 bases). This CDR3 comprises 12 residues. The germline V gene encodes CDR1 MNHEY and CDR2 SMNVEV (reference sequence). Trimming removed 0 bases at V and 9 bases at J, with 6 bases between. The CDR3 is CASSLSRGEQFF. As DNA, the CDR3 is TGTGCCAGCAGTTTATCCAGGGGTGAGCAGTTCTTC.

In DNA, the CDR3 is TGTGCCAGCAGTTCCGGGACAGTGGCCTCTGGAAACACCATATATTTT. Translating it yields CASSSGTVASGNTIYF. The V call is TRBV6-6, the J call TRBJ1-3; 7 bases match TRBD1. There are 16 residues in the CDR3. The V gene's germline CDR1 is MNHNY and CDR2 SVGAGI (reference sequence). V was pared by 4 bases and J by 0 bases, with 6 bases of the junction left unmatched.

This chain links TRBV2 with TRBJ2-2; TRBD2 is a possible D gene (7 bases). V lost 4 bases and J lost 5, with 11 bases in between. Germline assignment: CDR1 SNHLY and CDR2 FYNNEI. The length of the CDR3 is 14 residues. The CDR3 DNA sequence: TGTGCCAGCAGTGGCGGGGGCAGGACCGGGGAGCTGTTTTTT. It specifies CASSGGGRTGELFF.

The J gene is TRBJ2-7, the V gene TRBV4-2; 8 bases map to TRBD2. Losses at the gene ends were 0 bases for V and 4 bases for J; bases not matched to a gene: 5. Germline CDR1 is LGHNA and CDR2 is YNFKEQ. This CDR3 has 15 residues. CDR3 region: CASSQDRGRMYEQYF. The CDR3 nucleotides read TGTGCCAGCAGCCAAGATCGCGGGAGGATGTACGAGCAGTACTTC.

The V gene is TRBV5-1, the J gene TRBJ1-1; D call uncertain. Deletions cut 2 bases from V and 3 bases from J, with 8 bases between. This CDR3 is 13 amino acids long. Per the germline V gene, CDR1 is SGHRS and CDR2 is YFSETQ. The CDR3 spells CASSFRQHTEAFF. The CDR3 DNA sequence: TGCGCCAGCAGCTTCCGGCAGCACACTGAAGCTTTCTTT.

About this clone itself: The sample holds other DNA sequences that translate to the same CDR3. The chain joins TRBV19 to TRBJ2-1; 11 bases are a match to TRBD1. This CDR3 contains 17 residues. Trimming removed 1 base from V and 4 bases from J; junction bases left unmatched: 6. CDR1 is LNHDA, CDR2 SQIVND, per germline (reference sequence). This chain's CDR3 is CASSIASGTGGYNEQFF. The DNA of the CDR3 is TGTGCCAGTAGTATAGCCTCCGGGACAGGGGGATACAATGAGCAGTTCTTC. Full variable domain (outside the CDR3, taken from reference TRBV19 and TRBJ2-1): DGGITQSPKYLFRKEGQNVTLSCEQNLNHDAMYWYRQDPGQGLRLIYYSQIVNDFQKGDIAEGYSVSREKKESFPLTVTSAQKNPTAFYLCASSIASGTGGYNEQFFGPGTRLTVL.

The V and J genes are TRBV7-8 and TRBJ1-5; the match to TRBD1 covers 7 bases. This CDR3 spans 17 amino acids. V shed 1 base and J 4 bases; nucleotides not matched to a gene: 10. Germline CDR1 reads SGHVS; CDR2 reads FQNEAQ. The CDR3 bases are TGTGCCAGCAGCTTAGGCCGAAAGGACAGGCGTAATCAGCCCCAGCATTTT. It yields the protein CASSLGRKDRRNQPQHF.

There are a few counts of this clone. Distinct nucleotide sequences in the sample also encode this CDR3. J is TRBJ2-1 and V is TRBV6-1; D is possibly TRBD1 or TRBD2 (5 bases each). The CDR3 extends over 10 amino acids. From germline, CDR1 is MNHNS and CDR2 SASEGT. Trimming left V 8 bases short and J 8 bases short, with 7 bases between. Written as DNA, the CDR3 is TGTGCCAGCGGGGGAGATGAGCAGTTCTTC. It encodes CASGGDEQFF.

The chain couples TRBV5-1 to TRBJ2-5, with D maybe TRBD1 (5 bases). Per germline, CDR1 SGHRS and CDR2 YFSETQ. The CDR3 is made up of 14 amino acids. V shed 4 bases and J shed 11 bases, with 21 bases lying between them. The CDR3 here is CASSRQYTMGRQYF. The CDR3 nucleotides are TGCGCCAGCAGCCGACAGTACACCATGGGCAGGCAGTACTTC.

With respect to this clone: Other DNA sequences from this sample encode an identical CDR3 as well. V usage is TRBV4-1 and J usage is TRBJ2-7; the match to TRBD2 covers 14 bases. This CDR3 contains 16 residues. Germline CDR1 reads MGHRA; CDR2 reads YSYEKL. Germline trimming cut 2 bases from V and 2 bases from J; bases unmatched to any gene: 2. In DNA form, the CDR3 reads TGCGCCAGCAGCCAACCGACTAGCGGGAGGGCCTACGAGCAGTACTTC. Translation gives CASSQPTSGRAYEQYF.

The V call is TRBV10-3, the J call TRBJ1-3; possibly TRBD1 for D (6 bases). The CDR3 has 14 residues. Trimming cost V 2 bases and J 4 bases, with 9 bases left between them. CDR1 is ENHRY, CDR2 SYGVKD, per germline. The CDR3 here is CAISEGGPGNTIYF. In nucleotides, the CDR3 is TGTGCCATCAGTGAGGGGGGCCCCGGAAACACCATATATTTT.

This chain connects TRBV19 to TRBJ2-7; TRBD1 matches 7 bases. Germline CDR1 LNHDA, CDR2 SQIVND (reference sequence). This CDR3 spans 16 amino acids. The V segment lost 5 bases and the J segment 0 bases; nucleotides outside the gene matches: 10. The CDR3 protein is CASSERTGSSSYEQYF. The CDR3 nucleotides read TGTGCCAGTAGTGAACGGACAGGATCGAGCTCCTACGAGCAGTACTTC.